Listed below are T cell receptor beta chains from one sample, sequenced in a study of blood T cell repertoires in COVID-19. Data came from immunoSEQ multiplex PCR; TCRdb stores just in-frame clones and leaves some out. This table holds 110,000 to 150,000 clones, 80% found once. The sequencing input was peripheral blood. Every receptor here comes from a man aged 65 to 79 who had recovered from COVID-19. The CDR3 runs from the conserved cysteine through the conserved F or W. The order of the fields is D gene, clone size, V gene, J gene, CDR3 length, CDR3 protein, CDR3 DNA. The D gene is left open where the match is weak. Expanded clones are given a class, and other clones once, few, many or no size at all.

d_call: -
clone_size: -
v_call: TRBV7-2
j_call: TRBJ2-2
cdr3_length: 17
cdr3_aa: CASSAKTSVPNTGELFF
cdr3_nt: TGTGCCAGCAGCGCCAAGACCAGCGTCCCGAACACCGGGGAGCTGTTTTTT

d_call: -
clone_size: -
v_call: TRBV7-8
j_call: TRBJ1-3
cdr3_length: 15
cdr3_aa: CASSRDGSSGNTIYF
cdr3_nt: TGTGCCAGCAGCCGAGACGGGAGCTCTGGAAACACCATATATTTT

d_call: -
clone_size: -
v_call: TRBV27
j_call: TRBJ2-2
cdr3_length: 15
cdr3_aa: CASSFSRLNTGELFF
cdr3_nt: TGTGCCAGCAGTTTCTCCAGGTTGAACACCGGGGAGCTGTTTTTT

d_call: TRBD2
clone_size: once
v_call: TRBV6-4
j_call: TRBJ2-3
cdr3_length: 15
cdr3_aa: CASSRGTSSADTQYF
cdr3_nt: TGTGCCAGCAGTAGAGGGACTAGCTCCGCAGATACGCAGTATTTT

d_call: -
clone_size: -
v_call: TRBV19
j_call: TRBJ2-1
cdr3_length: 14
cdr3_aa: CASSIGPGVHEQFF
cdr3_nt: TGTGCCAGTAGTATAGGTCCAGGGGTCCATGAGCAGTTCTTC

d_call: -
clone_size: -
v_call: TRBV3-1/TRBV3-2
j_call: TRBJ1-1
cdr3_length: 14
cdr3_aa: CASSQVWGETEAFF
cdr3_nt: TGTGCCAGCAGCCAAGTCTGGGGGGAAACTGAAGCTTTCTTT

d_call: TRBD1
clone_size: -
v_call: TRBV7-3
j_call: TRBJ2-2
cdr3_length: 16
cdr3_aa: CASSTGQGSYPGELFF
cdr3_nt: TGTGCCAGCAGCACCGGACAGGGGAGTTATCCCGGGGAGCTGTTTTTT

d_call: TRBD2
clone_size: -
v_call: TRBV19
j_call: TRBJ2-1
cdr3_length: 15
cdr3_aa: CASSIASGRIYEQFF
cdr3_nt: TGTGCCAGTAGTATAGCGAGCGGGAGAATCTATGAGCAGTTCTTC

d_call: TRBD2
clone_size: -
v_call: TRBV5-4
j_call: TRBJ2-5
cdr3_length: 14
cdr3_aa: CASSVASGRGTQYF
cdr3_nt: TGTGCCAGCAGCGTTGCTAGCGGGAGAGGGACCCAGTACTTC

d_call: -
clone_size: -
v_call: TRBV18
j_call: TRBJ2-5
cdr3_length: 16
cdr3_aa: CASSPPNQGRSETQYF
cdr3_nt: TGTGCCAGCTCACCACCGAACCAGGGTCGATCGGAGACCCAGTACTTC

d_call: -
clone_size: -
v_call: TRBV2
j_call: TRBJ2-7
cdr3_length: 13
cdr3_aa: CASSSDRTYEQYF
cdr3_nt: TGTGCCAGCAGTTCCGACAGGACCTACGAGCAGTACTTC

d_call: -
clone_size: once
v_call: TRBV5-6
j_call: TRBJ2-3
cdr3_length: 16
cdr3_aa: CASSLASLESTDTQYF
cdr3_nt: TGTGCCAGCAGCTTGGCAAGTTTGGAGAGCACAGATACGCAGTATTTT

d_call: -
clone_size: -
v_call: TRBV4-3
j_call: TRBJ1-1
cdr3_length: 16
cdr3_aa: CASSQSDQGMGTEAFF
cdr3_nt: TGCGCCAGCAGCCAATCGGATCAGGGGATGGGGACTGAAGCTTTCTTT

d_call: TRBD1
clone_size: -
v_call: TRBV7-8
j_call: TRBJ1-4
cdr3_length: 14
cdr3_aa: CASSRTGGEEKLFF
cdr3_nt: TGTGCCAGCAGTCGGACAGGGGGGGAGGAAAAACTGTTTTTT

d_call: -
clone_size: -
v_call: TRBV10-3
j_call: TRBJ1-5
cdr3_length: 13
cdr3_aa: CAISGAQGQPQHF
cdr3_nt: TGTGCCATCAGTGGGGCGCAGGGGCAGCCCCAGCATTTT

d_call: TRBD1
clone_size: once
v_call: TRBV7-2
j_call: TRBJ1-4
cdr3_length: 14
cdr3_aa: CASSRTGVREKLFF
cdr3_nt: TGTGCCAGCAGCCGGACAGGGGTGCGTGAAAAACTGTTTTTT

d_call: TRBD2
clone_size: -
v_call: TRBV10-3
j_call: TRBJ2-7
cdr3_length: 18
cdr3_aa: CAISESHLAGMSSYEQYF
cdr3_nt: TGTGCCATCAGTGAGTCACACTTAGCGGGGATGAGCTCCTACGAGCAGTACTTC